This T cell receptor (beta chain) was retrieved from a study of cytomegalovirus exposure and HLA in healthy donors. The overall study: In an early release, HLA-typed donors contributed 80 million to 95 million unique TCR sequences. General study findings and limits: At a 0.05 false discovery rate, a later analysis found 15,000 to 20,000 TCR beta sequences to be associated with HLA alleles. There were 160 or so TCR beta chains listed as cytomegalovirus-associated. Sequencing depth across donors, presence/absence analyses assumed, was roughly uniform.

The PCR was carried out with 60 Vbeta primers and 13 Jbeta primers. Sequenced by immunoSEQ multiplex PCR; TCRdb stores in-frame clones only, minus some. Among roughly 180,000 clones listed, around 75% were seen once. About this clone itself: Its matching antigen is unknown.

This CDR3 is 15 amino acids long. V was pared by 3 bases and J by 3 bases, with 15 bases between. Germline CDR1 and CDR2: MNHEY and SMNVEV (reference sequence). The source is a female donor in good health and CMV-seronegative. The genes are TRBV27 and TRBJ2-7; D possibly corresponds to TRBD1 (6 bases). The sample taken for sequencing was PBMCs. The CDR3 coding sequence is TGTGCCAGCAGTTTCGGTCAGGGGATTTTCTACGAGCAGTACTTC. As protein: CASSFGQGIFYEQYF.